In this sample, the clone carrying this T cell receptor beta chain turned up many times. The antigen is unknown. Time point indicated: sample taken at primary tumor resection. From tumor, nontumor lung or frozen PBMC, whole RNA was taken unsorted for sequencing. The data are from a study of spatial heterogeneity in lung cancer. Overall study context: Matched bulk RNA-seq provided a T cell module score, and TCR transcript counts in tumor regions correlated strongly with it. Study observations and caveats: How many expanded intratumoral alpha and beta TCRs were present tracked the tumor mutation count, which was a count of nonsynonymous mutations.

TCRdb re-derived calls from the 5' RACE reads in MiXCR, one entry per CDR3 protein. This sample has some 22,000 distinct CDR3 sequences, with more than 2.5% found just once. Per the germline V gene, CDR1 is SNHLY and CDR2 is FYNNEI. V lost 8 bases to trimming and J lost 3 bases, with 11 bases between them. The CDR3 loop spans 12 amino acids. Sequenced here: lung tumor tissue, sampled at surgery. V usage is TRBV2 and J usage is TRBJ2-7; unclear D gene. The TCR was taken from a male donor with early-stage non-small cell lung cancer. This chain's CDR3 is CASGPEDYEQYF. CDR3 nucleotides: TGTGCCAGCGGACCTGAGGACTACGAGCAGTACTTC.